A single sample is the source of the 17 T cell receptor beta chains below, sequenced in a study of cytomegalovirus exposure and HLA in healthy donors. Use of 60 Vbeta and 13 Jbeta primers characterized the PCR. The repertoire was sequenced with immunoSEQ multiplex PCR; TCRdb's copy has only in-frame clones and lacks some. The profile shows some 140,000 clones, 80% of them singletons. The sample was PBMCs. These receptors were collected from a man in his thirties or forties in good health and CMV-seropositive.

This clone was seen only once. The chain links TRBV28 to TRBJ1-2; a weak D match, TRBD1 (5 bases). V was cut by 6 bases and J by 4 bases, with 18 bases left in between. Germline assignment: CDR1 MDHEN and CDR2 SYDVKM. The CDR3 is made up of 15 amino acids. The CDR3 nucleotides read TGTGCCAGCAGCCCCGCTGAAGGGGCGAGCTATGGCTACACCTTC. This translates into CASSPAEGASYGYTF.

This clone was picked up a small number of times. Other nucleotide sequences from this sample produce the same CDR3. V and J are TRBV28 and TRBJ1-2; D remains unclear. Trimming stripped 5 bases from V and 5 bases from J, with 12 bases between. This CDR3 has 13 amino acids. Germline CDR1 is MDHEN and CDR2 is SYDVKM. CDR3 region: CASSGGSGYGYTF. The CDR3 nucleotides read TGTGCCAGCAGTGGCGGGAGCGGGTATGGCTACACCTTC.

This chain links TRBV2 with TRBJ2-1, with D possibly being TRBD2 (5 bases). Trimming stripped 5 bases from V and 6 bases from J, with 17 bases between. The CDR3 length is 15 residues. Germline V CDR1 and CDR2: SNHLY, FYNNEI. The CDR3: CASSQRGLKSNEQFF. The CDR3 DNA follows: TGTGCCAGCAGTCAGAGAGGGCTGAAAAGCAATGAGCAGTTCTTC.

This chain connects TRBV30 to TRBJ2-7; the match to TRBD2 covers 7 bases. The CDR3 has 16 amino acids. The V gene's germline CDR1 is GTSNPN and CDR2 SVGIG (reference sequence). Losses at the gene ends were 6 bases for V and 0 bases for J; bases not matched to a gene: 14. The CDR3 DNA is TGTGCCTGCACAGGTGTCTCGCGGGAGAGCTCCTACGAGCAGTACTTC. This codes for CACTGVSRESSYEQYF.

This clone was counted a few times. This chain's CDR3 is CASSKGTGAGNQPQHF. CDR3 sequence (DNA): TGTGCCAGTAGTAAGGGGACAGGGGCAGGCAATCAGCCCCAGCATTTT. This chain joins TRBV19 and TRBJ1-5; 10 bases align to TRBD1. Germline V gene data show CDR1 as LNHDA and CDR2 as SQIVND (reference sequence). The CDR3 runs to 16 residues. J lost 2 bases, V lost 4 bases, and 5 bases had no gene match.

Remarks on this clone: Mismatch with germline at one junction end may stem from a read error. This rearrangement joins TRBV9 to TRBJ2-2, with 8 bases matching TRBD1. The length of the CDR3 is 16 residues. CDR1 is SGDLS, CDR2 YYNGEE, per germline. The CDR3 region is CASSPTPGGFTGELLF. DNA for the CDR3: TGTGCCAGCAGCCCTACCCCAGGGGGCTTCACCGGGGAGCTGCTTTTT.

CDR3 amino acids: CASRASGGYGYTF. In DNA, the CDR3 is TGTGCCAGCAGAGCCTCGGGGGGGTATGGCTACACCTTC. The chain combines TRBV28 with TRBJ1-2, with a weak D call TRBD1 (5 bases). CDR3 length: 13 residues. V lost 6 bases and J 5 bases, leaving 13 bases between the germline ends. Germline assignment: CDR1 MDHEN and CDR2 SYDVKM.

This chain joins TRBV9 and TRBJ2-7; TRBD1 matches 9 bases. This CDR3 spans 13 amino acids. CDR1 SGDLS and CDR2 YYNGEE come from the germline V gene. Unmatched junction bases numbered 3, after V lost 4 bases and J lost 4 bases. CDR3 loop: CASSLGTGYEQYF. CDR3 nucleotides: TGTGCCAGCAGCTTAGGGACAGGGTACGAGCAGTACTTC.

V and J are TRBV19 and TRBJ2-5, with 7 bases fitting TRBD2. CDR1 LNHDA and CDR2 SQIVND come from the germline V gene (reference sequence). The CDR3 spans 13 residues. J lost 5 bases, V lost 3 bases, and 3 bases had no gene match. This CDR3 is CASSILAEETQYF. The CDR3, as DNA: TGTGCCAGTAGTATCCTAGCGGAGGAGACCCAGTACTTC.

The chain is built from TRBV5-1 and TRBJ2-1; 14 nucleotides align to TRBD2. The CDR3 sequence is 23 residues long. V shed 0 bases, J shed 0 bases, and the junction held 17 bases outside the gene matches. Looked up from germline, CDR1 is SGHRS and CDR2 is YFSETQ. CDR3 sequence (DNA): TGCGCCAGCAGCTTGGTCCCGGGACTAGCGGGAGAGGCCGTAAGGCTCTCCTACAATGAGCAGTTCTTC. It specifies CASSLVPGLAGEAVRLSYNEQFF.

The J gene is TRBJ2-3, the V gene TRBV29-1, with D possibly TRBD2 on 6 matching bases. Trimming left V 5 bases short and J 11 bases short, with 14 bases between. This CDR3 region has 11 residues. Germline loops: CDR1 SQVTM, CDR2 ANQGSEA. CDR3 amino acids: CSVRAGSRQYF. As DNA, the CDR3 is TGCAGCGTTAGGGCGGGGAGTAGGCAGTATTTT.

The rearrangement joins TRBV28 to TRBJ1-1; D call uncertain. The V end lost 7 bases, the J end lost 2 bases, and 11 bases lay between the germline ends. CDR1 is MDHEN and CDR2 is SYDVKM in the germline V gene. This CDR3 comprises 13 residues. The CDR3 DNA reads as TGTGCCAGCAATGCACAGAGAAACACTGAAGCTTTCTTT. Protein product: CASNAQRNTEAFF.

The chain links TRBV6-6 to TRBJ1-5, with TRBD1 matching 7 bases. This CDR3 contains 13 residues. Trimming cost V 8 bases and J 4 bases; bases outside gene matches: 5. The germline gives CDR1 MNHNY, CDR2 SVGAGI (reference sequence). DNA of the CDR3: TGTGCCAGCGGGATGGGACAGAATCAGCCCCAGCATTTT. Translating it yields CASGMGQNQPQHF.

The chain employs TRBV7-2 and TRBJ1-5; no clear D. V was cut by 2 bases and J by 2 bases, with 7 bases left in between. The CDR3 totals 14 residues. Germline V gene data show CDR1 as SGHTA and CDR2 as FQGNSA. The CDR3 reads CASSLNQGNQPQHF. The CDR3 nucleotides read TGTGCCAGCAGCTTAAATCAGGGCAATCAGCCCCAGCATTTT.

This clone was seen only once. This chain connects TRBV7-2 to TRBJ1-2; 9 positions agree with TRBD1. CDR3 length: 12 residues. Per germline, CDR1 SGHTA and CDR2 FQGNSA. V was pared by 8 bases and J by 7 bases, with 5 bases of the junction left unmatched. This chain's CDR3 is CASRQGGSGYTF. In DNA, the CDR3 is TGTGCCAGCCGACAGGGGGGATCTGGCTACACCTTC. Drawing the rest from reference TRBV7-2 and TRBJ1-2, the complete variable domain is GAGVSQSPSNKVTEKGKDVELRCDPISGHTALYWYRQSLGQGLEFLIYFQGNSAPDKSGLPSDRFSAERTGGSVSTLTIQRTQQEDSAVYLCASRQGGSGYTFGSGTRLTVV.

This chain uses TRBV25-1 with TRBJ2-3, with 14 bases aligning to TRBD2. Germline V gene lookup returns CDR1 MGHDK and CDR2 SYGVNS. Unmatched junction bases numbered 3, after V lost 4 bases and J lost 3 bases. CDR3 length: 16 amino acids. CDR3 protein: CASSVGLAGGTDTQYF. As DNA, the CDR3 is TGTGCCAGCAGTGTCGGACTAGCGGGAGGAACAGATACGCAGTATTTT. Based on the CDR3 plus reference TRBV25-1 and TRBJ2-3, the full variable domain is EADIYQTPRYLVIGTGKKITLECSQTMGHDKMYWYQQDPGMELHLIHYSYGVNSTEKGDLSSESTVSRIRTEHFPLTLESARPSHTSQYLCASSVGLAGGTDTQYFGPGTRLTVL.

With respect to this clone: Other DNA variants within this sample encode the same CDR3. V usage is TRBV28 and J usage is TRBJ2-7, with TRBD1 identical over 7 bases. The V gene's germline CDR1 is MDHEN and CDR2 SYDVKM. Trimming removed 5 bases from V and 5 bases from J; junction bases left unmatched: 3. The CDR3 is 12 residues long. CDR3 nucleotides: TGTGCCAGCAGTGACAGGGTCCACGAGCAGTACTTC. It is translated as CASSDRVHEQYF.